This T cell receptor beta chain was sequenced during a study of shared clonotypes between healthy human individuals. Note on this clone: Its antigen is as yet unknown.

General study findings and limits: Across a handful of donors, naive CD4 shared roughly 5.2%, naive CD8 less than 4%, memory CD4 less than 2.5%, memory CD8 0.4% to 0.5%. Across subsets, estimated richness was generally greater for naive than for memory populations.

Clones were sequenced by immunoSEQ multiplex PCR, and TCRdb holds only the in-frame ones, with some missing. This sample has about 2.3 million clones, with 90% to 95% found just once. Germline values: CDR1 SEHNR, CDR2 FQNEAQ (reference sequence). This CDR3 contains 14 residues. Trimming shortened V by 6 bases and J by 0 bases, and 12 bases separated the two germline ends. The V gene is TRBV7-9, the J gene TRBJ2-7, with D possibly matching TRBD2 (5 bases). The clonotype originates from a man younger than 35 in good health. Some clones in this sample may be carry-over from other donors' samples. The sample was naive CD4+ T cells from PBMCs. Documented subset: CD45RA+ positively selected. The DNA of the CDR3 is TGTGCCAGCAGTTTGGACTCCCGCTCCTACGAGCAGTACTTC. Protein product: CASSLDSRSYEQYF.